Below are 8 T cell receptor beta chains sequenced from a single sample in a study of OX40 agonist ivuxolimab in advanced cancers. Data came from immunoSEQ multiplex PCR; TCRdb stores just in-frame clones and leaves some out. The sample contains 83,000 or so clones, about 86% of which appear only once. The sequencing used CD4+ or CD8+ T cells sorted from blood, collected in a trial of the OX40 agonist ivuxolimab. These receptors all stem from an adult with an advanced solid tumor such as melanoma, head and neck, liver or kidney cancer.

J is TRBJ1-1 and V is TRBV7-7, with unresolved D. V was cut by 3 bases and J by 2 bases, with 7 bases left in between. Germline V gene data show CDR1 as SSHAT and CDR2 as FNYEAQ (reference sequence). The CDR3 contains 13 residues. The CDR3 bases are TGTGCCAGCAGCTTCAGAGATAACACTGAAGCTTTCTTT. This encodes CASSFRDNTEAFF.

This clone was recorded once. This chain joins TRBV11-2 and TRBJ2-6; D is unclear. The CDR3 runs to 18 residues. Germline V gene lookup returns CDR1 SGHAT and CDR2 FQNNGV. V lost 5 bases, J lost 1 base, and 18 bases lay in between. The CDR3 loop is CASSPKLPGASGANVLTF. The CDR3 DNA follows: TGTGCCAGCAGCCCTAAGTTGCCCGGCGCGTCTGGGGCCAACGTCCTGACTTTC. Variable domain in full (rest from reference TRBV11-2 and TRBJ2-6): EAGVAQSPRYKIIEKRQSVAFWCNPISGHATLYWYQQILGQGPKLLIQFQNNGVVDDSQLPKDRFSAERLKGVDSTLKIQPAKLEDSAVYLCASSPKLPGASGANVLTFGAGSRLTVL.

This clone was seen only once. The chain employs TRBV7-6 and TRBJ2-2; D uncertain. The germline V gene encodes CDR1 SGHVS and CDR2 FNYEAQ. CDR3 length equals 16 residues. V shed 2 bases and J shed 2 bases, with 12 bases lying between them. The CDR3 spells CASSLSRAVNTGELFF. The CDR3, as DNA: TGTGCCAGCAGCTTATCAAGGGCTGTTAACACCGGGGAGCTGTTTTTT.

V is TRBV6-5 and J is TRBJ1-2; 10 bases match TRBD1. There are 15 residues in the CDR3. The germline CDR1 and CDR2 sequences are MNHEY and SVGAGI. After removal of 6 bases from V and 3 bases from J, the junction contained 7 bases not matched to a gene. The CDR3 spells CASSLRQGADYGYTF. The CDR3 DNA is TGTGCCAGCAGCTTGCGACAGGGGGCGGACTATGGCTACACCTTC.

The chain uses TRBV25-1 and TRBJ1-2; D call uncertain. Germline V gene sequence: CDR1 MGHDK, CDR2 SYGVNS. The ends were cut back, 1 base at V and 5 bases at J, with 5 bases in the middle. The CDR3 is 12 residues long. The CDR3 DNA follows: TGTGCCAGCAGTGAATTGGGGTATGGCTACACCTTC. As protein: CASSELGYGYTF.

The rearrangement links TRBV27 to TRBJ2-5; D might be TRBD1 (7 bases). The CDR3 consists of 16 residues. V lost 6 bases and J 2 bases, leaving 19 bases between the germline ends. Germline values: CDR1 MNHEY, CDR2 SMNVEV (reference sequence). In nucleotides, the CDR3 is TGTGCCAGCAGGCGACACAACAGGGGACTTCAAGAGACCCAGTACTTC. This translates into CASRRHNRGLQETQYF.

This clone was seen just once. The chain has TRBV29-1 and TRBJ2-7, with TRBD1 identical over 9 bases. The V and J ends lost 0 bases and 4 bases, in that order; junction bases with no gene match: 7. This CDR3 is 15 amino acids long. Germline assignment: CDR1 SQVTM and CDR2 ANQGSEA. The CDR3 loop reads CSVEEGGQGRYEQYF. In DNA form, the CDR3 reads TGCAGCGTTGAAGAGGGGGGACAGGGCAGATACGAGCAGTACTTC.

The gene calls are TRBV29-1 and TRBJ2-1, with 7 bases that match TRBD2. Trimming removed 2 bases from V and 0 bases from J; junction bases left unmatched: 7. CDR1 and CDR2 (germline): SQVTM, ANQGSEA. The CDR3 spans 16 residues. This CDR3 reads CSVEPRGSASYNEQFF. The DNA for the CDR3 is TGCAGCGTTGAACCCCGCGGGAGTGCCTCCTACAATGAGCAGTTCTTC.